This TCR beta chain stems from a study of T cell responses to AZD1222 COVID-19 vaccine. Repertoires were generated with immunoSEQ multiplex PCR, while TCRdb's copy carries only in-frame clones and drops some. The sample shows some 85,000 clones, approximately 91% of them seen only once. CDR3 size: 13 residues. The germline V gene encodes CDR1 SGHRS and CDR2 YFSETQ. Trimming took 3 bases from V and 4 from J, leaving 10 bases between them. Specimen: peripheral blood, collected on day 0 of AZD1222 vaccination. This rearrangement joins TRBV5-1 to TRBJ1-1; maybe TRBD1 (5 bases). This TCR was sampled from an adult in good health. CDR3 protein: CASSSQGGTEAFF. For the CDR3, the DNA is TGCGCCAGCAGCTCCCAGGGTGGCACTGAAGCTTTCTTT.